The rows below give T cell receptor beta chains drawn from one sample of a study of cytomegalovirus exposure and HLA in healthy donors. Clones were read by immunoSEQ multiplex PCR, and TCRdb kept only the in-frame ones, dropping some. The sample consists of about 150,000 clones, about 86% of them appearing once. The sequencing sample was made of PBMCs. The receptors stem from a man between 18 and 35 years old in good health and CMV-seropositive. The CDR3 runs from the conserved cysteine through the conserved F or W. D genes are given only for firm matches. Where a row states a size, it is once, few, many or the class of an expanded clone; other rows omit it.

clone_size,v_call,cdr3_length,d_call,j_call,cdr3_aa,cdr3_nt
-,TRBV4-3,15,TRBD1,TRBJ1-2,CASSQVGRGNYGYTF,TGCGCCAGCAGCCAAGTGGGCAGGGGGAACTATGGCTACACCTTC
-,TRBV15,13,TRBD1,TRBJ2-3,CATTPTGPDTQYF,TGTGCCACCACCCCGACAGGGCCAGATACGCAGTATTTT
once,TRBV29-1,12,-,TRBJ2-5,CSAGGGSETQYF,TGCAGCGCCGGGGGAGGCTCGGAGACCCAGTACTTC
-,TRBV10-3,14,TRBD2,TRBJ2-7,CAISSRGGSYEQYF,TGTGCCATCAGTTCCCGGGGGGGCTCCTACGAGCAGTACTTC
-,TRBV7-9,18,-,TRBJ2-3,CASSSTTRDFKSTDTQYF,TGTGCCAGCAGCTCCACTACCCGGGACTTCAAAAGCACAGATACGCAGTATTTT
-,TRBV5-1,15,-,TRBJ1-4,CASSLVGEAREKLFF,TGCGCCAGCAGCTTGGTAGGTGAAGCGAGGGAAAAACTGTTTTTT
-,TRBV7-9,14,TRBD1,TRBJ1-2,CASSLVRQGGGYTF,TGTGCCAGCAGCTTAGTAAGACAGGGAGGCGGCTACACCTTC
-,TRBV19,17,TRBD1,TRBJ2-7,CASSIGRPGTGTYEQYF,TGTGCCAGTAGTATAGGGCGTCCCGGGACAGGTACCTACGAGCAGTACTTC
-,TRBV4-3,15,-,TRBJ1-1,CASSRTGRPNTEAFF,TGCGCCAGCAGCCGAACGGGTCGCCCGAACACTGAAGCTTTCTTT
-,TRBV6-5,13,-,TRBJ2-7,CASSYAQFYEQYF,TGTGCCAGCAGTTACGCCCAGTTCTACGAGCAGTACTTC
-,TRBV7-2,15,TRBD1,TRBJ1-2,CASSYRQGAPYGYTF,TGTGCCAGCAGCTACAGACAGGGGGCGCCCTATGGCTACACCTTC
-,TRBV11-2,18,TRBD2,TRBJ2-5,CASSLESSGGSDDKTQYF,TGTGCCAGCAGCTTAGAATCTAGCGGGGGCAGTGATGACAAGACCCAGTACTTC
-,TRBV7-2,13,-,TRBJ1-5,CASSLGPNQPQHF,TGTGCCAGCAGCTTAGGGCCGAATCAGCCCCAGCATTTT
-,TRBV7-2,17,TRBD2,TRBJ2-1,CASSPQGAGARYNEQFF,TGTGCCAGCAGCCCCCAGGGAGCGGGGGCGCGCTACAATGAGCAGTTCTTC
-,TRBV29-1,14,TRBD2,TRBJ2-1,CSVELAGANNEQFF,TGCAGCGTTGAACTAGCGGGGGCGAACAATGAGCAGTTCTTC
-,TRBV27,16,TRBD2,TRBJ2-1,CASKSSGNTKLNEQFF,TGTGCCAGCAAGTCTAGCGGGAACACTAAGTTGAATGAGCAGTTCTTC
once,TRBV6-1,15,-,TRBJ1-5,CASSEGHHSNQPQHF,TGTGCCAGCAGTGAAGGACATCATAGCAATCAGCCCCAGCATTTT
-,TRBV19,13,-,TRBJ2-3,CASSTGRTDTQYF,TGTGCCAGTAGTACAGGCAGAACAGATACGCAGTATTTT
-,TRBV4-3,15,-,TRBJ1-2,CASSQDLTGFIRYTF,TGCGCCAGCAGCCAAGATCTAACGGGGTTTATCCGCTACACCTTC
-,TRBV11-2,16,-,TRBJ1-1,CATSVTPGHESPEAFF,TGTGCCACCAGCGTCACCCCGGGACACGAAAGCCCTGAAGCTTTCTTT
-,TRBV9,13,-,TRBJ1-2,CASSVGGHGGYTF,TGTGCCAGCAGCGTAGGAGGTCACGGGGGCTACACCTTC
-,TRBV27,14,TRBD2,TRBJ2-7,CASGGSGRNNEQYF,TGTGCCAGCGGGGGAAGCGGGAGGAACAACGAGCAGTACTTC
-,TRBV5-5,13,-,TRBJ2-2,CASSSQGTGELFF,TGTGCCAGCAGCTCTCAGGGGACCGGGGAGCTGTTTTTT
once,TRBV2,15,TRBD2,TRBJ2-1,CASSTRGGAYNEQFF,TGTGCCAGCAGCACCCGGGGGGGTGCCTACAATGAGCAGTTCTTC
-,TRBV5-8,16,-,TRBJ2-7,CASSLGGHITSYEQYF,TGTGCCAGCAGCTTGGGGGGACACATAACGTCCTACGAGCAGTACTTC
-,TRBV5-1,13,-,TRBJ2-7,CASSFLGSYEQYF,TGCGCCAGCAGCTTCCTAGGGAGCTACGAGCAGTACTTC
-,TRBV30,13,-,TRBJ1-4,CAWSVLDGGKLFF,TGTGCCTGGAGTGTACTCGACGGGGGAAAACTGTTTTTT
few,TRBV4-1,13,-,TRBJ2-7,CASSRNRDGEQYF,TGCGCCAGCAGCCGAAACAGGGATGGAGAGCAGTACTTC
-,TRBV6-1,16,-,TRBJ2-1,CASSEAQPGPGNEQFF,TGTGCCAGCAGTGAAGCGCAACCAGGCCCTGGCAATGAGCAGTTCTTC
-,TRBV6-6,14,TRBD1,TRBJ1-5,CASSPDRVLQPQHF,TGTGCCAGCAGCCCGGACAGGGTCCTGCAGCCCCAGCATTTT
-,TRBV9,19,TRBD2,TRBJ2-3,CASSVGGTSGGWSTDTQYF,TGTGCCAGCAGCGTAGGAGGGACTAGCGGGGGATGGAGCACAGATACGCAGTATTTT
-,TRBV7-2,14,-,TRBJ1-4,CASSLERVNEKLFF,TGTGCCAGCAGCCTCGAACGGGTTAATGAAAAACTGTTTTTT
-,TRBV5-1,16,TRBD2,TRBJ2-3,CASSLNSGGPRDTQYF,TGCGCCAGCAGCTTGAATAGCGGGGGGCCGAGGGATACGCAGTATTTT
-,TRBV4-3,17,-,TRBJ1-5,CASSQERGGHPNQPQHF,TGCGCCAGCAGCCAAGAGAGGGGGGGACATCCAAATCAGCCCCAGCATTTT
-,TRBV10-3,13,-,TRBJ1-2,CATHRDIFYGYTF,TGTGCCACCCACCGGGACATATTCTATGGCTACACCTTC
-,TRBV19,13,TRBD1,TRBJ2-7,CASTDRGQDEQYF,TGTGCCAGTACCGACAGGGGGCAGGACGAGCAGTACTTC
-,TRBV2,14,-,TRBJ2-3,CASSEPANTDTQYF,TGTGCCAGCAGCGAACCAGCGAACACAGATACGCAGTATTTT
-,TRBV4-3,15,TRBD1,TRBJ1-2,CASSHEDRGPYGYTF,TGCGCCAGCAGCCATGAGGACAGGGGTCCCTATGGCTACACCTTC
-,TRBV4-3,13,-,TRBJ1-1,CASSQEQNTEAFF,TGCGCCAGCAGCCAAGAACAGAACACTGAAGCTTTCTTT
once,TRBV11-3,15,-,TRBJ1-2,CASSLDRRENYGYTF,TGTGCCAGCAGCTTAGATAGGAGGGAGAACTATGGCTACACCTTC
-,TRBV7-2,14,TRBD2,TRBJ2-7,CASSQPGLEYEQYF,TGTGCCAGCAGCCAACCGGGACTAGAGTACGAGCAGTACTTC
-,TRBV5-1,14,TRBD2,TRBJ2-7,CASSFLQGGYEQYF,TGCGCCAGCAGCTTTTTGCAGGGAGGGTACGAGCAGTACTTC
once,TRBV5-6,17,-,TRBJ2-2,CASSLWGLGTNTGELFF,TGTGCCAGCAGCTTGTGGGGGCTGGGGACGAACACCGGGGAGCTGTTTTTT
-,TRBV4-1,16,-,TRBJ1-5,CASSQQEGASNQPQHF,TGCGCCAGCAGCCAGCAAGAGGGAGCGAGCAATCAGCCCCAGCATTTT
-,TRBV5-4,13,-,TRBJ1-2,CASSLAGGGGYTF,TGTGCCAGCAGCTTGGCGGGGGGCGGAGGCTACACCTTC
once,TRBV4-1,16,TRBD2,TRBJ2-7,CASSKGLVAGNLEQYF,TGCGCCAGCAGCAAGGGGCTTGTAGCGGGCAATCTCGAGCAGTACTTC
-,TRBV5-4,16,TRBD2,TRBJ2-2,CASSFGTSGTTGELFF,TGTGCCAGCAGCTTCGGGACTAGCGGAACCACCGGGGAGCTGTTTTTT
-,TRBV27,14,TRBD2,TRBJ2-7,CASSPGTSGTEQYF,TGTGCCAGCAGTCCGGGGACTAGCGGGACGGAGCAGTACTTC